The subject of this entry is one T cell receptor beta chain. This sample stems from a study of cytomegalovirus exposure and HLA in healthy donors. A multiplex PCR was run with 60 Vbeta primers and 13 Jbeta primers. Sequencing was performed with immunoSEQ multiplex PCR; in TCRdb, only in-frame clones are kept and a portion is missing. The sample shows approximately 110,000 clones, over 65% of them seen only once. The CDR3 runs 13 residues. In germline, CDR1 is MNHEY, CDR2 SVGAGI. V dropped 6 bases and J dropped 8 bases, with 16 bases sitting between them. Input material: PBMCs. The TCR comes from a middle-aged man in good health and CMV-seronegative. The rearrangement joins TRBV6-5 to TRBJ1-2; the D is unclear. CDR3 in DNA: TGTGCCAGCAGACGTGGCCGGGAATTCGGCTACACCTTC. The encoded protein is CASRRGREFGYTF.